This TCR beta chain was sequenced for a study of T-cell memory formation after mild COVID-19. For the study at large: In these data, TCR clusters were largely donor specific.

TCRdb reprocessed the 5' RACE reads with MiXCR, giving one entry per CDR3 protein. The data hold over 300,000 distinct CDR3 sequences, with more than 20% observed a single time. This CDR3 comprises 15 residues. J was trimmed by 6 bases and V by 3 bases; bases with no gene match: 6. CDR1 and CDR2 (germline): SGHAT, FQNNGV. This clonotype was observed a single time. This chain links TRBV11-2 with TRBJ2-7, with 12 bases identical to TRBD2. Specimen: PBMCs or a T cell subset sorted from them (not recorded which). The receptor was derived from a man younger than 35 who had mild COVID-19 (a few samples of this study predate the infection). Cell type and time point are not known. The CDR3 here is CASSFPASGGGEQYF. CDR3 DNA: TGTGCCAGCAGCTTTCCGGCTAGCGGGGGGGGCGAGCAGTACTTC.